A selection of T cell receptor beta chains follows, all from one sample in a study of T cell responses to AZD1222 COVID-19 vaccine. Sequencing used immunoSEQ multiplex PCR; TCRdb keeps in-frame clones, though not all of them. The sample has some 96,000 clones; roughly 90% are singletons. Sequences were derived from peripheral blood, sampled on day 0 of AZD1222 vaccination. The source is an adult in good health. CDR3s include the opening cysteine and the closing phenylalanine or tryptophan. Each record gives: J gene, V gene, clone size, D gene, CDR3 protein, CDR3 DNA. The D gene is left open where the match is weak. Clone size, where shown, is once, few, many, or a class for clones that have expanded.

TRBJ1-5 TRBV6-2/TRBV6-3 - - CASSPRGRGANQPQHF TGTGCCAGCAGTCCCCGGGGACGCGGGGCCAATCAGCCCCAGCATTTT
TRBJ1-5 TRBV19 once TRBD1 CASSIGGQYSNQPQHF TGTGCCAGTAGTATAGGGGGACAGTATAGCAATCAGCCCCAGCATTTT
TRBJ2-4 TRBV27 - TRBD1 CASSPGTGKNIQYF TGTGCCAGCAGCCCAGGGACAGGGAAAAACATTCAGTACTTC
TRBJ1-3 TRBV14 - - CASSPFPDSGNTIYF TGTGCCAGCAGCCCGTTCCCGGATTCTGGAAACACCATATATTTT
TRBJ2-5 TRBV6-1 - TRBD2 CASSESLLLAGVAETQYF TGTGCCAGCAGTGAATCGCTATTGCTAGCGGGGGTGGCAGAGACCCAGTACTTC
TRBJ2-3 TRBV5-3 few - CARRRTDTQYF TGTGCCAGAAGGCGCACAGATACGCAGTATTTT
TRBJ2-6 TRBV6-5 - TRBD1 CASSQGARANVLTF TGTGCCAGCAGTCAGGGGGCCCGGGCCAACGTCCTGACTTTC
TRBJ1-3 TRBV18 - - CASSPPEGFSSGNTIYF TGTGCCAGCTCACCACCTGAGGGGTTCAGCTCTGGAAACACCATATATTTT
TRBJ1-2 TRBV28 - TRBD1 CASSRPGGAYGYTF TGTGCCAGCAGTCGGCCAGGGGGAGCCTATGGCTACACCTTC
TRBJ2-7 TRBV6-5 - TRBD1 CASRPAVTGKHEQYF TGTGCCAGCAGGCCTGCCGTGACAGGGAAGCACGAGCAGTACTTC
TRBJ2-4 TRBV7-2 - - CASSSRQTHIQYF TGTGCCAGCAGCTCGCGACAGACGCACATTCAGTACTTC
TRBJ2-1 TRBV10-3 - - CAISESGYNEQFF TGTGCCATCAGTGAGTCGGGCTACAATGAGCAGTTCTTC
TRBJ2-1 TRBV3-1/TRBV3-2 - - CASSRLGASYNEQFF TGTGCCAGCAGCCGTCTCGGGGCGTCCTACAATGAGCAGTTCTTC
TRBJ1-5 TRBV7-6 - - CASSLGSGLQPQHF TGTGCCAGCAGCTTAGGTTCCGGGTTGCAGCCCCAGCATTTT
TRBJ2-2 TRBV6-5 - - CASSYIVPGELFF TGTGCCAGCAGTTACATAGTTCCCGGGGAGCTGTTTTTT
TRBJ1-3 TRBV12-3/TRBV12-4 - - CASSFSGNTIYF TGTGCCAGCAGTTTTTCTGGAAACACCATATATTTT
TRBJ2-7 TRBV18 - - CASSPGSRGEQYF TGTGCCAGCTCACCAGGGTCGCGGGGCGAGCAGTACTTC
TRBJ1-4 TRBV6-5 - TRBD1 CASTEVGTGLEKLFF TGTGCCAGCACCGAGGTTGGGACAGGGCTTGAAAAACTGTTTTTT
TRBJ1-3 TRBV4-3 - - CASSQDSTGSGISGNTIYF TGCGCCAGCAGCCAAGATTCGACAGGTTCAGGGATCTCTGGAAACACCATATATTTT
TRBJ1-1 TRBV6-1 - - CASSEGWAGLTEAFF TGTGCCAGCAGTGAAGGTTGGGCAGGGTTGACTGAAGCTTTCTTT
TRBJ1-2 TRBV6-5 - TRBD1 CASSYSQGDYGYTF TGTGCCAGCAGTTACTCACAGGGGGACTATGGCTACACCTTC
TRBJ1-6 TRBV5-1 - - CASSLGPTDSSRFSPLHF TGCGCCAGCAGCTTGGGGCCTACAGACTCCAGTCGGTTTTCACCCCTCCACTTT
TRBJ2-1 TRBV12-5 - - CASPCLEISTEQFF TGTGCTAGTCCGTGTCTCGAGATTAGTACCGAGCAGTTCTTC
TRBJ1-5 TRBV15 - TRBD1 CATSRGQNQPQHF TGTGCCACCAGCAGGGGACAGAATCAGCCCCAGCATTTT
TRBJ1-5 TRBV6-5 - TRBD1 CASSRTGLNQPQHF TGTGCCAGCAGCCGGACAGGGCTCAATCAGCCCCAGCATTTT
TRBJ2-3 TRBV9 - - CASSAHSGFTDTQYF TGTGCCAGCAGCGCCCATAGCGGATTCACAGATACGCAGTATTTT
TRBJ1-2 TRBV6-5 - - CASRPSSGVSFGYTF TGTGCCAGCAGACCAAGCTCAGGGGTCTCGTTTGGCTACACCTTC
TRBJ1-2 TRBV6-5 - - CASKTGLGYGYTF TGTGCCAGCAAAACGGGGCTAGGCTATGGCTACACCTTC
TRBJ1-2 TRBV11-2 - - CASSFLPSYGYTF TGTGCCAGCAGCTTTTTACCCAGCTATGGCTACACCTTC
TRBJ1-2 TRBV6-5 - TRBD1 CASSWDRTTNYGYTF TGTGCCAGCAGTTGGGACAGGACTACTAACTATGGCTACACCTTC
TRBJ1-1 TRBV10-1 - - CASSESWYTEAFF TGCGCCAGCAGTGAGTCTTGGTACACTGAAGCTTTCTTT
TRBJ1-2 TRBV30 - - CAWSVQANYGYTF TGTGCCTGGAGTGTCCAGGCTAACTATGGCTACACCTTC
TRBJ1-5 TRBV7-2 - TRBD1 CASSSRTGGDQPQHF TGTGCCAGCAGCTCCAGAACAGGGGGCGATCAGCCCCAGCATTTT
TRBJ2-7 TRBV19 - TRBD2 CASSDGGYEQYF TGTGCCAGTAGTGACGGGGGGTACGAGCAGTACTTC
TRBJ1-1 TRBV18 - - CASSPTGNTEAFF TGTGCCAGCTCACCAACGGGAAACACTGAAGCTTTCTTT
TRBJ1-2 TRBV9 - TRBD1 CASSGRTGTGDLYGYTF TGTGCCAGCAGCGGCCGGACCGGGACAGGGGATCTCTATGGCTACACCTTC
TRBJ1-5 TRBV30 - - CAWSVRTGFNQPQHF TGTGCCTGGAGTGTTAGGACGGGGTTCAATCAGCCCCAGCATTTT
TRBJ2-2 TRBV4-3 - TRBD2 CASSQGSGRGSGELFF TGCGCCAGCAGCCAAGGGTCGGGGCGGGGGTCCGGGGAGCTGTTTTTT
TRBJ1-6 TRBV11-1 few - CASTGGPFNSPLHF TGTGCCAGCACCGGGGGGCCTTTCAATTCACCCCTCCACTTT
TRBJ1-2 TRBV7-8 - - CASSYTDYGYTF TGTGCCAGCAGCTACACCGATTATGGCTACACCTTC
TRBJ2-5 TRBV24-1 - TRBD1 CATSERRDRWETQYF TGTGCCACCAGTGAACGCCGGGACAGGTGGGAGACCCAGTACTTC
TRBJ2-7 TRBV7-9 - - CASSLEIGEQYF TGTGCCAGCAGCTTAGAAATAGGGGAGCAGTACTTC
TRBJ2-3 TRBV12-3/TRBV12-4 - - CASSRRDTQYF TGTGCCAGCTCACGCCGAGATACGCAGTATTTT
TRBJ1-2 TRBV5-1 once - CASSLDSSNYGYTF TGCGCCAGCAGCCTAGACAGTTCTAACTATGGCTACACCTTC
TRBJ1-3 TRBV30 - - CAWSPNGVLGNTIYF TGTGCCTGGAGTCCTAACGGGGTGCTTGGAAACACCATATATTTT
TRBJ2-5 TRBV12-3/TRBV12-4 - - CASSFGRETQYF TGTGCCAGCAGTTTCGGAAGGGAGACCCAGTACTTC
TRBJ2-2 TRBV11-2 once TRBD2 CASSLVGSGGRYTGELFF TGTGCCAGCAGCTTAGTGGGTAGCGGGGGACGGTACACCGGGGAGCTGTTTTTT
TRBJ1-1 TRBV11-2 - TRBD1 CASSLVDRVTEAFF TGTGCCAGCAGCTTAGTCGACAGGGTCACTGAAGCTTTCTTT
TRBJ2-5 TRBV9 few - CASSPSRSETQYF TGTGCCAGCAGCCCCTCCCGGTCCGAGACCCAGTACTTC
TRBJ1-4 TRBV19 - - CASKPGGPNEKLFF TGTGCCAGTAAACCTGGGGGGCCTAATGAAAAACTGTTTTTT
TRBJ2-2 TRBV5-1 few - CASSLQETGELFF TGCGCCAGCAGCTTGCAAGAAACCGGGGAGCTGTTTTTT
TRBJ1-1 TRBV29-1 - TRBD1 CSVLRTGGTEAFF TGCAGCGTCTTAAGGACAGGGGGTACTGAAGCTTTCTTT
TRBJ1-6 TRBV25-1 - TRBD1 CASSPQGPNLKSPLHF TGTGCCAGCAGCCCACAGGGGCCCAATTTAAAGTCACCCCTCCACTTT
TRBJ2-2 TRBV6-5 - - CARDPDPGSGELFF TGTGCCAGGGACCCCGACCCGGGGAGCGGGGAGCTGTTTTTT
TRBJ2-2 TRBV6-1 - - CASSEQADTGELFF TGTGCCAGCAGTGAACAGGCGGACACCGGGGAGCTGTTTTTT